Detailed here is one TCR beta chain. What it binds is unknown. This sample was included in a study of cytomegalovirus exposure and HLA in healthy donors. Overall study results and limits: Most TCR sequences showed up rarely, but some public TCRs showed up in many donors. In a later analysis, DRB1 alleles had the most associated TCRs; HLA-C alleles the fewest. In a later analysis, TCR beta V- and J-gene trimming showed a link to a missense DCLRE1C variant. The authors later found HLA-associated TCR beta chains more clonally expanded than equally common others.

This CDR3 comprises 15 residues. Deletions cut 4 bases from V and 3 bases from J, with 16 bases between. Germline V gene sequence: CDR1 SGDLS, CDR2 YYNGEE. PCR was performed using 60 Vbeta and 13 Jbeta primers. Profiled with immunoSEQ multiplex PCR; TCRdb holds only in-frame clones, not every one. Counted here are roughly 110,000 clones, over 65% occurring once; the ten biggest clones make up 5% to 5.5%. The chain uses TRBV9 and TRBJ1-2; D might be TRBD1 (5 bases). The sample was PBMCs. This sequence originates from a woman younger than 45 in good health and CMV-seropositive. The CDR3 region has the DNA TGTGCCAGCAGCAAGGGGTGGGCAGAGCACTATGGCTACACCTTC. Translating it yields CASSKGWAEHYGYTF.